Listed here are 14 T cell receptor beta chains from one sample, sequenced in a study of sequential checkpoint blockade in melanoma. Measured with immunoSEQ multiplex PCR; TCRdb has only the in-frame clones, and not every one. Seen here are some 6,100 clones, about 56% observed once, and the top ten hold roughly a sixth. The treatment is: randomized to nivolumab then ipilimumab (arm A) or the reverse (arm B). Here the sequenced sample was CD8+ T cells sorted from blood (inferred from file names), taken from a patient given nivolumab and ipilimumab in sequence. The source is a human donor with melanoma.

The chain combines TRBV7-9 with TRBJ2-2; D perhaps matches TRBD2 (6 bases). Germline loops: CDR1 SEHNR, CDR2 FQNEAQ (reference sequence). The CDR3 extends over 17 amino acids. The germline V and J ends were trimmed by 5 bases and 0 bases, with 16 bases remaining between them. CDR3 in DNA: TGTGCCAGCAGCCCCCCCGCCGGGACTTCGAACACCGGGGAGCTGTTTTTT. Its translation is CASSPPAGTSNTGELFF.

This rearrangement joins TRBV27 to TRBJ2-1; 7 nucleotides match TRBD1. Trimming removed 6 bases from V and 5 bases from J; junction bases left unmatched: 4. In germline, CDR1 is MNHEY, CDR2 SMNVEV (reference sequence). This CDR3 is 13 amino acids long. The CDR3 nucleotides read TGTGCCAGCAGCCTGGGACAGCACAATGAGCAGTTCTTC. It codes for CASSLGQHNEQFF.

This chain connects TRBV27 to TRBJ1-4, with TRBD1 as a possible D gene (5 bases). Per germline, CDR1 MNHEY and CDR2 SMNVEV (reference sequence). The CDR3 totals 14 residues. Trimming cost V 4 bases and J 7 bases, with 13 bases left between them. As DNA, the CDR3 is TGTGCCAGCAGTTCGGGGGATATCGGTGAAAAACTGTTTTTT. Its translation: CASSSGDIGEKLFF.

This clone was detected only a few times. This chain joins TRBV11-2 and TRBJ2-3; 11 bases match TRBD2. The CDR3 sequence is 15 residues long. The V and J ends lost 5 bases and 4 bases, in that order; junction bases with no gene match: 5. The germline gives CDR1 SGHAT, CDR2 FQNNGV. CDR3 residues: CASSVSGGASDTQYF. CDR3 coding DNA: TGTGCCAGCAGCGTTAGCGGGGGGGCTTCAGATACGCAGTATTTT.

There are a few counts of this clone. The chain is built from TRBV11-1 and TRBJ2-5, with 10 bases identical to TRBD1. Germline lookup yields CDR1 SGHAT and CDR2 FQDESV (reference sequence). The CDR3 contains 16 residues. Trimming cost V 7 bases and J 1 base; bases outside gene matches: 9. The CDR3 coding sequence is TGTGCCAGCACCGGTGGCGGGGACAGGGGCCAAGAGACCCAGTACTTC. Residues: CASTGGGDRGQETQYF.

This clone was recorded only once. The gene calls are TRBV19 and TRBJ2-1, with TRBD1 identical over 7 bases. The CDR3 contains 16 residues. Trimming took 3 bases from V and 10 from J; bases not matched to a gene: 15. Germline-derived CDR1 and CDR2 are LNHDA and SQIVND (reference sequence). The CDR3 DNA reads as TGTGCCAGTAGTATCTTCGACGACAGGGTGTCTGGGGAGCAGTTCTTC. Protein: CASSIFDDRVSGEQFF.

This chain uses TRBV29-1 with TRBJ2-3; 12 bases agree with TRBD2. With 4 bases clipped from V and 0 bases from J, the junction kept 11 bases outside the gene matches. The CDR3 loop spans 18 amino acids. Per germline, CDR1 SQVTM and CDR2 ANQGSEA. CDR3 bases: TGCAGCGTTGTCTTGGCTAGCGGGAGGGTTGCTAGCACAGATACGCAGTATTTT. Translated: CSVVLASGRVASTDTQYF.

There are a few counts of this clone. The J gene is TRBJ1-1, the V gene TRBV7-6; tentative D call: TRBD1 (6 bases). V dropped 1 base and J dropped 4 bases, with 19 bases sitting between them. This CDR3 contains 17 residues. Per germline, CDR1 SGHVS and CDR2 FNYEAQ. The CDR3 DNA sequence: TGTGCCAGCAGCTTAGAAGTGAATGCAGGGGAGGGCACTGAAGCTTTCTTT. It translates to CASSLEVNAGEGTEAFF.

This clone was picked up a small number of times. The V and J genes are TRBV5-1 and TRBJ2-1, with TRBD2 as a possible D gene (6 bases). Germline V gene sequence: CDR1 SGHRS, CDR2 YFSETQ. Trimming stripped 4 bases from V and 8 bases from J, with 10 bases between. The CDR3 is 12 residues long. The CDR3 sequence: CASSRGWDEQFF. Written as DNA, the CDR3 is TGCGCCAGCAGCCGGGGGTGGGATGAGCAGTTCTTC.

CDR3 in DNA: TGCGCCAGCGGCGGACTCCTCCGGGATACGCAGTATTTT. It specifies CASGGLLRDTQYF. This chain links TRBV4-1 with TRBJ2-3; possible D gene TRBD2, 5 bases. The CDR3 extends over 13 amino acids. The V gene lost 8 bases and the J gene lost 6 bases, with 15 bases spanning the gap. The germline V gene has CDR1 MGHRA and CDR2 YSYEKL.

CDR3 sequence reads: CASSVAALAGDGANVLTF. The CDR3 region has the DNA TGTGCCAGCAGCGTAGCGGCGCTAGCGGGAGATGGGGCCAACGTCCTGACTTTC. This chain connects TRBV9 to TRBJ2-6, with 10 bases aligning to TRBD2. Germline V gives CDR1 SGDLS, CDR2 YYNGEE. The CDR3 runs to 18 residues. V dropped 0 bases and J dropped 3; count of bases not matched to a gene: 6.

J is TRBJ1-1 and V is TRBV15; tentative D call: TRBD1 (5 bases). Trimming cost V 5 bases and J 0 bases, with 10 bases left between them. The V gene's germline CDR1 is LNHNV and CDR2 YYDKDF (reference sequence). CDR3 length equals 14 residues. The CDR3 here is CATSEPGLNTEAFF. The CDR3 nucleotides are TGTGCCACCAGCGAGCCAGGGCTGAACACTGAAGCTTTCTTT.

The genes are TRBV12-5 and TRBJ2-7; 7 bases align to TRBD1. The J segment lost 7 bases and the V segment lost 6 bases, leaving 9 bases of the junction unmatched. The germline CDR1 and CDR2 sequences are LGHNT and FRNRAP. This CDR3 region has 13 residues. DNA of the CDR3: TGTGCTAGTGGCCTGACAGGGATGGGTGAGCAGTACTTC. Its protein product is CASGLTGMGEQYF.

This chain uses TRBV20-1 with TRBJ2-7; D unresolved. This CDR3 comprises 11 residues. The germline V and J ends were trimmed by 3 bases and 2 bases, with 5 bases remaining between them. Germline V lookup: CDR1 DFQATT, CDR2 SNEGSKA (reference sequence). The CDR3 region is CSASDTYEQYF. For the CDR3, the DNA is TGCAGTGCTAGTGACACCTACGAGCAGTACTTC.